The 31 T cell receptor beta chains below all came from one sample that was sequenced in a study of tissue T cells after allogeneic stem cell transplantation. Sequencing used immunoSEQ multiplex PCR; TCRdb keeps in-frame clones, though not all of them. The sample consists of 5,000 to 6,500 clones, under 75% of them appearing once. This specimen was duodenum tissue, taken at autopsy. Receptors originate from a woman between 18 and 50 years old with breast cancer.

This clone occurred a few times. The chain carries TRBV21-1 and TRBJ1-5; TRBD1 is the table's D call, not checked against the DNA. TRBV21-1 is a listed pseudogene. This CDR3 comprises 16 residues. The CDR3 DNA reads as TGTGCCAGCAGCAAAATGGCAGGGGCAGGGGGGCAGCCCCAGCATTTT. It encodes CASSKMAGAGGQPQHF.

The chain uses TRBV5-4 and TRBJ2-5; 8 positions match TRBD2. The CDR3 consists of 17 residues. V trimming: 2 bases; J trimming: 2 bases; junction bases outside the gene matches: 11. The germline V gene encodes CDR1 SGHNT and CDR2 YYREEE (reference sequence). The CDR3 loop is CASSFDSAGGPQETQYF. CDR3 DNA sequence: TGTGCCAGCAGCTTTGATTCGGCGGGGGGACCTCAAGAGACCCAGTACTTC.

The chain joins TRBV19 to TRBJ2-3; 7 nucleotides align to TRBD2. The CDR3 runs 13 residues. Germline loops: CDR1 LNHDA, CDR2 SQIVND (reference sequence). Trimming removed 6 bases from V and 4 bases from J; junction bases left unmatched: 4. The CDR3 region is CASRLAGADTQYF. In nucleotides, the CDR3 is TGTGCCAGTAGACTTGCGGGAGCAGATACGCAGTATTTT. Full variable domain (missing parts from reference TRBV19 and TRBJ2-3): DGGITQSPKYLFRKEGQNVTLSCEQNLNHDAMYWYRQDPGQGLRLIYYSQIVNDFQKGDIAEGYSVSREKKESFPLTVTSAQKNPTAFYLCASRLAGADTQYFGPGTRLTVL.

This clone has only a few counts. The chain is built from TRBV6-1 and TRBJ2-3, with 14 bases fitting TRBD2. V lost 4 bases, J lost 1 base, and 4 bases stayed unmatched. This CDR3 has 17 residues. From germline, CDR1 is MNHNS and CDR2 SASEGT. The chain's CDR3 is CASSAGLAGGGTDTQYF. The CDR3 DNA sequence: TGTGCCAGCAGTGCAGGACTAGCGGGGGGAGGCACAGATACGCAGTATTTT.

Only a few counts were recorded for this clone. The V and J genes are TRBV7-2 and TRBJ2-7; D is unresolved. The CDR3 loop spans 13 amino acids. CDR1 is SGHTA, CDR2 FQGNSA, per germline. Between the trimmed V and J ends, which lost 6 bases and 5 bases, there was a span of 14 bases. CDR3: CASRKIGADEQYF. Here the CDR3 DNA reads TGTGCCAGCAGAAAGATCGGCGCCGACGAGCAGTACTTC. Full variable domain (missing parts from reference TRBV7-2 and TRBJ2-7): GAGVSQSPSNKVTEKGKDVELRCDPISGHTALYWYRQSLGQGLEFLIYFQGNSAPDKSGLPSDRFSAERTGGSVSTLTIQRTQQEDSAVYLCASRKIGADEQYFGPGTRLTVT.

Comment on this clone: Different DNA sequences within this sample yield the same CDR3. V usage is TRBV6-2 or TRBV6-3 and J usage is TRBJ2-7; D unclear. In germline, CDR1 is MNHEY, CDR2 SVGEGT. There are 14 residues in the CDR3. V gave up 2 bases and J gave up 0 bases, with 8 bases separating them. CDR3 bases: TGTGCCAGCAGTTACGTTTCAGGCTCCTACGAGCAGTACTTC. Its translation is CASSYVSGSYEQYF.

The chain recombines TRBV24-1 with TRBJ2-1, with D uncertain. This CDR3 is built from 17 residues. With 0 bases removed from V and 4 bases from J, the gap between germline ends came to 15 bases. CDR1 is KGHDR, CDR2 SFDVKD, per germline. CDR3 amino acids: CATSDLTPPEVYNEQFF. CDR3 DNA: TGTGCCACCAGTGATTTGACACCCCCCGAGGTTTACAATGAGCAGTTCTTC.

This sequence joins TRBV6-6 and TRBJ2-3; tentatively, D is TRBD2 (5 bases). Between the trimmed V and J ends, which lost 0 bases and 5 bases, there was a span of 9 bases. CDR3 length: 14 amino acids. Germline V CDR1 and CDR2: MNHNY, SVGAGI (reference sequence). The DNA for the CDR3 is TGTGCCAGCAGTTACTCCGAACTAGAAGATACGCAGTATTTT. Translated, it gives CASSYSELEDTQYF.

The chain carries TRBV6-2 or TRBV6-3 and TRBJ2-1; 10 bases fit TRBD2. J was trimmed by 0 bases and V by 3 bases; bases with no gene match: 11. This CDR3 is 19 amino acids long. The germline gives CDR1 MNHEY, CDR2 SVGEGT. Here the CDR3 DNA reads TGTGCCAGCAGTTATTCCCCTAGCGGGGGTTACAGCTCCTACAATGAGCAGTTCTTC. Amino acids: CASSYSPSGGYSSYNEQFF.

J is TRBJ1-3 and V is TRBV10-3; D gene uncertain. The CDR3 length is 15 residues. CDR1 is ENHRY, CDR2 SYGVKD, per germline. Trimming stripped 4 bases from V and 0 bases from J, with 10 bases between. The CDR3 is CAISGQRDSGNTIYF. CDR3 nucleotides: TGTGCCATCAGTGGACAACGGGACTCTGGAAACACCATATATTTT.

DNA of the CDR3: TGTGCCAGCAGAGACTACCGGGACAATGAGCAGTTCTTC. Its protein product is CASRDYRDNEQFF. This chain joins TRBV6-5 and TRBJ2-1; TRBD2 might be the D (5 bases). CDR1 is MNHEY, CDR2 SVGAGI, per germline. CDR3 length equals 13 residues. Trimming took 6 bases from V and 5 from J, leaving 11 bases between them.

The V and J genes are TRBV4-3 and TRBJ2-1, with 8 bases fitting TRBD2. The CDR3 has 19 residues. The V gene's germline CDR1 is LGHNA and CDR2 YSLEER. The V and J ends lost 0 bases and 3 bases, in that order; junction bases with no gene match: 13. CDR3 region: CASSQDNGGEESLYNEQFF. Here the CDR3 DNA reads TGCGCCAGCAGCCAAGACAACGGGGGGGAGGAAAGTCTCTACAATGAGCAGTTCTTC.

The chain links TRBV9 to TRBJ2-1; 8 bases map to TRBD2. The length of the CDR3 is 16 residues. V lost 2 bases and J lost 2; bases outside the gene matches: 6. CDR1 SGDLS and CDR2 YYNGEE come from the germline V gene. As DNA, the CDR3 is TGTGCCAGCAGCGTCGCACTAGCGGTCACCTACAATGAGCAGTTCTTC. The encoded protein is CASSVALAVTYNEQFF.

This clone appeared once. The chain recombines TRBV6-4 with TRBJ2-1; TRBD2 is a possible D gene (6 bases). This CDR3 region has 15 residues. Germline-derived CDR1 and CDR2 are MRHNA and SNTAGT. Trimming removed 0 bases from V and 0 bases from J, with 6 bases in between. This CDR3 reads CASSDSSGSYNEQFF. The CDR3 DNA reads TGTGCCAGCAGTGACTCTAGCGGCTCCTACAATGAGCAGTTCTTC.

The chain uses TRBV7-2 and TRBJ1-4; D is unresolved. Germline CDR1 SGHTA, CDR2 FQGNSA. V lost 4 bases, J lost 4 bases, and 10 bases lay in between. This CDR3 has 14 amino acids. This CDR3 reads CASSSRALNEKLFF. The CDR3, as DNA: TGTGCCAGCAGCTCACGGGCCCTTAATGAAAAACTGTTTTTT.

The chain recombines TRBV30 with TRBJ2-5; perhaps TRBD2 as D (5 bases). V was clipped by 3 bases and J by 5 bases, with 13 bases between them. Germline assignment: CDR1 GTSNPN and CDR2 SVGIG (reference sequence). The CDR3 covers 13 residues. For the CDR3, the DNA is TGTGCCTGGAGAGATAGGGAGAGGGAGACCCAGTACTTC. This encodes CAWRDRERETQYF.

The rearrangement joins TRBV4-1 to TRBJ1-1, with TRBD1 as a possible D gene (5 bases). Germline CDR1 MGHRA, CDR2 YSYEKL. The CDR3 is 16 amino acids. Trimming removed 0 bases from V and 5 bases from J, with 16 bases in between. The CDR3 sequence: CASSQDSDSPLTEAFF. Here the CDR3 DNA reads TGCGCCAGCAGCCAAGATTCAGACAGCCCTCTAACTGAAGCTTTCTTT.

This chain uses TRBV27 with TRBJ2-5, with 9 bases fitting TRBD2. This CDR3 is 15 amino acids long. With V trimmed by 7 bases and J by 3 bases, 9 bases remained unmatched. Germline V lookup: CDR1 MNHEY, CDR2 SMNVEV (reference sequence). CDR3 coding DNA: TGTGCCAGCACCCGGGCGGGGGGGCCTGAAGAGACCCAGTACTTC. Its protein is CASTRAGGPEETQYF.

The CDR3 region is CASSLLSGGNEKLFF. CDR3 DNA: TGCGCCAGCAGCTTGCTCTCAGGGGGCAATGAAAAACTGTTTTTT. The gene calls are TRBV5-1 and TRBJ1-4; 8 bases map to TRBD1. The CDR3 length is 15 residues. Trimming took 1 base from V and 5 from J; bases not matched to a gene: 4. CDR1 and CDR2 from the germline V gene are SGHRS and YFSETQ.

CDR3 loop: CASSHRSALNEKLFF. The DNA of the CDR3 is TGTGCCAGCAGTCACAGGAGCGCCCTAAATGAAAAACTGTTTTTT. The chain carries TRBV28 and TRBJ1-4; TRBD1 might be the D (5 bases). The germline V and J ends were trimmed by 5 bases and 5 bases, with 15 bases remaining between them. There are 15 residues in the CDR3. Germline loops: CDR1 MDHEN, CDR2 SYDVKM. Based on the CDR3 plus reference TRBV28 and TRBJ1-4, the full variable domain is DVKVTQSSRYLVKRTGEKVFLECVQDMDHENMFWYRQDPGLGLRLIYFSYDVKMKEKGDIPEGYSVSREKKERFSLILESASTNQTSMYLCASSHRSALNEKLFFGSGTQLSVL.

This clone was counted only a few times. CDR3 nucleotide sequence: TGTGCCAGCAGCCAACCCACTATTCCCGGGGAGCTGTTTTTT. As protein: CASSQPTIPGELFF. The chain links TRBV3-1 (or the pseudogene TRBV3-2) to TRBJ2-2; D is undetermined. Germline V gene sequence: CDR1 LGHDT, CDR2 YNNKEL (reference sequence). The ends were cut back, 2 bases at V and 6 bases at J, with 10 bases in the middle. CDR3 length: 14 residues.

The V gene is TRBV11-2, the J gene TRBJ1-2; no clear D. The CDR3 loop spans 17 amino acids. V was pared by 1 base and J by 6 bases, with 21 bases between. Germline assignment: CDR1 SGHAT and CDR2 FQNNGV. The CDR3 region is CASSLAGEDIAPNGYTF. In DNA, the CDR3 is TGTGCCAGCAGCTTAGCTGGAGAAGACATTGCTCCCAATGGCTACACCTTC.

This clone has just a few counts. The V call is TRBV4-2, the J call TRBJ2-7, with 8 bases aligning to TRBD1. The CDR3 is 14 residues long. The ends lost 3 bases at V and 2 bases at J; junction bases unmatched: 3. Germline CDR1 is LGHNA and CDR2 is YNFKEQ. The CDR3 coding sequence is TGTGCCAGCAGCCAGCGACAGGGGACCTACGAGCAGTACTTC. Its protein is CASSQRQGTYEQYF.

The J gene is TRBJ1-3, the V gene TRBV28; D ambiguous. CDR3 length: 16 residues. Between the trimmed V and J ends, which lost 1 base and 0 bases, there was a span of 10 bases. Germline assignment: CDR1 MDHEN and CDR2 SYDVKM. CDR3 nucleotide sequence: TGTGCCAGCAGTTTATCGTCACACTACTCTGGAAACACCATATATTTT. Residues: CASSLSSHYSGNTIYF. Looking up the rest from reference TRBV28 and TRBJ1-3 gives the full variable domain: DVKVTQSSRYLVKRTGEKVFLECVQDMDHENMFWYRQDPGLGLRLIYFSYDVKMKEKGDIPEGYSVSREKKERFSLILESASTNQTSMYLCASSLSSHYSGNTIYFGEGSWLTVV.

This clone was seen more than once but under ten times. The V call is TRBV7-2, the J call TRBJ2-1; 8 nucleotides agree with TRBD2. J was trimmed by 8 bases and V by 5 bases; bases with no gene match: 11. This CDR3 has 15 residues. Germline CDR1 and CDR2: SGHTA and FQGNSA. The CDR3 coding sequence is TGTGCCAGCAGCCCCCAGCGGGAGTCAGTCCATGAGCAGTTCTTC. This translates into CASSPQRESVHEQFF. The variable domain in full, with the rest retrieved from reference TRBV7-2 and TRBJ2-1, is GAGVSQSPSNKVTEKGKDVELRCDPISGHTALYWYRQSLGQGLEFLIYFQGNSAPDKSGLPSDRFSAERTGGSVSTLTIQRTQQEDSAVYLCASSPQRESVHEQFFGPGTRLTVL.

The chain recombines TRBV9 with TRBJ2-5; D uncertain. The CDR3 covers 13 residues. Germline CDR1 is SGDLS and CDR2 is YYNGEE. The ends were cut back, 0 bases at V and 4 bases at J, with 7 bases in the middle. This CDR3 reads CASSVVFGETQYF. CDR3 coding DNA: TGTGCCAGCAGCGTAGTATTTGGAGAGACCCAGTACTTC.

The chain employs TRBV7-2 and TRBJ2-1; D gene uncertain. CDR3 size: 12 residues. V was cut by 2 bases and J by 10 bases, with 9 bases left in between. CDR1 and CDR2 from the germline V gene are SGHTA and FQGNSA. The CDR3 protein is CASSLSIGEQFF. CDR3 nucleotide sequence: TGTGCCAGCAGCTTATCAATCGGCGAGCAGTTCTTC. Filled out from reference TRBV7-2 and TRBJ2-1, the complete variable domain reads GAGVSQSPSNKVTEKGKDVELRCDPISGHTALYWYRQSLGQGLEFLIYFQGNSAPDKSGLPSDRFSAERTGGSVSTLTIQRTQQEDSAVYLCASSLSIGEQFFGPGTRLTVL.

The chain links TRBV30 to TRBJ2-1; TRBD1 is a possible D gene (5 bases). The V end was cut by 0 bases, the J end by 9 bases, with 15 bases between. Germline loops: CDR1 GTSNPN, CDR2 SVGIG (reference sequence). CDR3 length: 14 residues. CDR3: CAWSVVQGSAEQFF. CDR3 DNA sequence: TGTGCCTGGAGTGTAGTCCAGGGAAGCGCTGAGCAGTTCTTC.

The chain joins TRBV4-3 to TRBJ2-1; possibly TRBD1 for D (5 bases). Trimming took off 1 base at V and 8 bases at J, with 15 bases between the two ends. The germline V gene encodes CDR1 LGHNA and CDR2 YSLEER. There are 15 residues in the CDR3. The CDR3 bases are TGCGCCAGCAGCCAAGCGACGGGCGTAGGGGATGAGCAGTTCTTC. This encodes CASSQATGVGDEQFF.

This clone turned up a few times. V and J are TRBV9 and TRBJ1-5; tentatively, D is TRBD1 (5 bases). The CDR3 covers 14 residues. Germline values: CDR1 SGDLS, CDR2 YYNGEE. The V end lost 3 bases, the J end lost 3 bases, and 10 bases lay between the germline ends. CDR3 residues: CASSGTPNNQPQHF. CDR3 in DNA: TGTGCCAGCAGCGGGACACCGAACAATCAGCCCCAGCATTTT.

This rearrangement joins TRBV5-1 to TRBJ2-5; the match to TRBD2 covers 9 bases. The CDR3 consists of 19 residues. After removal of 0 bases from V and 0 bases from J, the junction contained 12 bases not matched to a gene. Germline lookup yields CDR1 SGHRS and CDR2 YFSETQ. The CDR3 nucleotides are TGCGCCAGCAGCTTGGCGCTTACCCTAGCGGGAAACTACCAAGAGACCCAGTACTTC. Its protein is CASSLALTLAGNYQETQYF.